This T cell receptor (beta chain) appears in the sequencing data of a study of blood T cell repertoires in COVID-19. The germline V gene has CDR1 SGDLS and CDR2 YYNGEE. The CDR3 has 14 residues. V was clipped by 5 bases and J by 5 bases, with 13 bases between them. As processed by the authors: Estimation of nucleated cell counts relied on the amplification of reference gene primers. The repertoire was sequenced with immunoSEQ multiplex PCR; TCRdb's copy has only in-frame clones and lacks some. Clone size and the V and J calls come from that table; the DNA yielded D and trimming. The sample has around 180,000 clones; more than 70% are singletons.

The J gene is TRBJ2-2, the V gene TRBV9; possible D gene TRBD1, 5 bases. The source is a woman in her twenties or thirties with acute or convalescent COVID-19. The source material was peripheral blood. This CDR3 reads CASRRPGNTGELFF. CDR3 nucleotides: TGTGCCAGCAGGCGTCCAGGGAATACCGGGGAGCTGTTTTTT.